This T cell receptor beta chain came from a study of blood T cell repertoires in COVID-19. The CDR3 contains 14 residues. Germline CDR1 LNHDA, CDR2 SQIVND (reference sequence). V was clipped by 1 base and J by 10 bases; unmatched bases: 5. Profiled with immunoSEQ multiplex PCR; TCRdb holds only in-frame clones, not every one. The data hold 97,000 or so clones, with 91% observed a single time. The receptor comes from a man between 18 and 35 years old with acute or convalescent COVID-19. The chain carries TRBV19 and TRBJ1-1; 11 nucleotides agree with TRBD1. Sequencing was carried out using peripheral blood. The CDR3 loop reads CASSIVPGQGVAFF. Written as DNA, the CDR3 is TGTGCCAGTAGTATAGTTCCGGGACAGGGGGTAGCTTTCTTT.